The 3 T cell receptor beta chains in this list originate from one sample, sequenced in a study of CXCR3-negative and CXCR3-positive naive CD8 T cells. The authors prepared UMI-labeled TRB cDNA libraries by 5' RACE. TCRdb reanalyzed the 5' RACE reads and collapses them to one entry per CDR3 protein, without DNA. This sample's table reports about 66,000 distinct CDR3 sequences. The specimen was naive CXCR3- CD8+ T cells from blood. Subset here: CD45RO-CCR7+CD27+CD95- naive CD8+ T cells lacking CXCR3 (TNR3-). The receptors stem from a human donor in good health. Some clones in this sample may be carry-over from other donors' samples.

This sequence joins TRBV28 and TRBJ1-5; TCRdb's D call of TRBD1 is untestable without DNA. Per germline, CDR1 MDHEN and CDR2 SYDVKM. The CDR3 extends over 15 amino acids. This CDR3 is CASSSRTGVYQPQHF.

This chain connects TRBV29-1 to TRBJ2-3. The CDR3 is 16 amino acids. CDR1 and CDR2 (germline): SQVTM, ANQGSEA. The CDR3 is CSVEDGTYPSTDTQYF.

This chain uses TRBV30 with TRBJ2-7; the D call of TRBD2 rests on TCRdb alone, since no DNA is present to check it. The V gene's germline CDR1 is GTSNPN and CDR2 SVGIG (reference sequence). The CDR3 covers 14 residues. The CDR3 is CAWRPGQSQGEQYF.